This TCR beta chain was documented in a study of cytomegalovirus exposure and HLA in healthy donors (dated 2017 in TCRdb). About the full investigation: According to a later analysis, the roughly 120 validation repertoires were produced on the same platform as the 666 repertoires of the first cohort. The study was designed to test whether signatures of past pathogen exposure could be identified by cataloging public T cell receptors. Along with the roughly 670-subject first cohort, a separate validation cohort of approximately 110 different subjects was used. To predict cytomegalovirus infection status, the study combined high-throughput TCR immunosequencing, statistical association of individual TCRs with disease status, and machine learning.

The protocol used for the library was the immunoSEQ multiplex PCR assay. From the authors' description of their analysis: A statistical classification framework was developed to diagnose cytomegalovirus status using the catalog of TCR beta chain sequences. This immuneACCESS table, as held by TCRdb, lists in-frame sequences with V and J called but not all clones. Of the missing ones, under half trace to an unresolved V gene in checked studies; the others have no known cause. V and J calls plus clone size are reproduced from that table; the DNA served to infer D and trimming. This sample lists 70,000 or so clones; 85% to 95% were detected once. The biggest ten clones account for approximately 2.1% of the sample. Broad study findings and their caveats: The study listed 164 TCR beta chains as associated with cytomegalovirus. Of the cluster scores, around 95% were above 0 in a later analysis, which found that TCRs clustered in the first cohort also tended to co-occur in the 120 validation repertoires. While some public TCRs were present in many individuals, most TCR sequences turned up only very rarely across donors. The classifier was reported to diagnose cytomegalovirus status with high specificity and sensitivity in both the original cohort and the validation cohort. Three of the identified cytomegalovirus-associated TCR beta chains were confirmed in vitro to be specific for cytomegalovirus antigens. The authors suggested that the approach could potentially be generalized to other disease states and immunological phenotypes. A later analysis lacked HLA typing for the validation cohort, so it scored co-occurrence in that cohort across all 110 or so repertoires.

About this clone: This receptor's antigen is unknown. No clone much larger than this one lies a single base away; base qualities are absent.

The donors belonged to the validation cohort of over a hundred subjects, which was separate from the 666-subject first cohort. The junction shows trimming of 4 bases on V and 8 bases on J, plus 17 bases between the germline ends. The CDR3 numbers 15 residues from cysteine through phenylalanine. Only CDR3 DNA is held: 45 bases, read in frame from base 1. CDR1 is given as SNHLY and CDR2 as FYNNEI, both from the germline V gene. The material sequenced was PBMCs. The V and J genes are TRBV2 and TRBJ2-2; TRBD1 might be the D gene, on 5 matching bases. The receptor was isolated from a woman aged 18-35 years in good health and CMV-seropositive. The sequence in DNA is TGTGCCAGCAGTGTAATCTTCAGGGCTTCGGGGGAGCTGTTTTTT. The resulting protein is CASSVIFRASGELFF.